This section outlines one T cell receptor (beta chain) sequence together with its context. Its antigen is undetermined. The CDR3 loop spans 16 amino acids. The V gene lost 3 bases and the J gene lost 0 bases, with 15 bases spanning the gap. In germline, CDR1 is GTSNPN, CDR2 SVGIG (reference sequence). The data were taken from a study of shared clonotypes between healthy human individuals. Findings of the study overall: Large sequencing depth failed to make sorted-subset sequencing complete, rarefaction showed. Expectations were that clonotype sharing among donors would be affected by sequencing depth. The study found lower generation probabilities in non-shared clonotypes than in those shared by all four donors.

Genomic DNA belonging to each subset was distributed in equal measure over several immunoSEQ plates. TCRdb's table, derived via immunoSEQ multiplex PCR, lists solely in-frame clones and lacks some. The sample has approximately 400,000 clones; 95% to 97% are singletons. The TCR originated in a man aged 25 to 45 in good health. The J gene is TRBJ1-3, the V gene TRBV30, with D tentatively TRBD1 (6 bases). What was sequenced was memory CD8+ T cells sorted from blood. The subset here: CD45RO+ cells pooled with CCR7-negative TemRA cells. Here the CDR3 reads CAWSPRGVLSGNTIYF. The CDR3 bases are TGTGCCTGGAGCCCCAGGGGAGTGCTCTCTGGAAACACCATATATTTT.